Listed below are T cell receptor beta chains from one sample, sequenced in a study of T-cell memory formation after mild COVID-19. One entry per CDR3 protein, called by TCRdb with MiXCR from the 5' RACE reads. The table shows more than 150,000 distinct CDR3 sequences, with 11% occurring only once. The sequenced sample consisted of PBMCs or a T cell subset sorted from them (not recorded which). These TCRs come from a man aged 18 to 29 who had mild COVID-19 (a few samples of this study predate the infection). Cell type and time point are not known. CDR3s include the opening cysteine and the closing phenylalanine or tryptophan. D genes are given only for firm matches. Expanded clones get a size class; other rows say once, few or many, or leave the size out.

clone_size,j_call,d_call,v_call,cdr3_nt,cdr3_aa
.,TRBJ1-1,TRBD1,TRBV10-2,TGCGCCAGCACGGACAGGCGGGGAGAAGCTTTCTTT,CASTDRRGEAFF
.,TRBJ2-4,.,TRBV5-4,TGTGCCAGCAGCCCCGTGAGCACCCGAAACATTCAGTACTTC,CASSPVSTRNIQYF
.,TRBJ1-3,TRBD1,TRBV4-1,TGCGCCAGCAGCCAAACAGGGGGAATTGGAAACACCATATATTTT,CASSQTGGIGNTIYF
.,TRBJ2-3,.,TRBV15,TGTGCCACCAGCAGGCGGGTCGGGGCTTTAAGCACAGATACGCAGTATTTT,CATSRRVGALSTDTQYF
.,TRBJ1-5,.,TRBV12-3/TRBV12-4,TGTGCCAGCGGGGTTGAGGAGCCCCAGCATTTT,CASGVEEPQHF
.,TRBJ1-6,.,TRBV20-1,TGCAGTGGATCTGGCAGGGGTTATTCACCCCTCCACTTT,CSGSGRGYSPLHF
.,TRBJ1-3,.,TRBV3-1,TGTGCCAGCAGCCAAGCTGGCAGGAGCTCTGGAAACACCATATATTTT,CASSQAGRSSGNTIYF
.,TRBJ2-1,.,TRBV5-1,TGCGCCAGCAGCCTACAAAGAACAGGTGACAATGAGCAGTTCTTC,CASSLQRTGDNEQFF
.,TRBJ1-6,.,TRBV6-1,TGTGCCAGCACCCCGACGGGGGGTTCGGTTTCACCCCTCCACTTT,CASTPTGGSVSPLHF
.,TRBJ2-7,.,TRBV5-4,TGTGCCAGCAGCACAGACACTTCCTACGAGCAGTACTTC,CASSTDTSYEQYF
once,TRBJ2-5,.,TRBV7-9,TGTGCCAGCAGCTTAGGGCGTCGACTGTTTAAAGAGACCCAGTACTTC,CASSLGRRLFKETQYF
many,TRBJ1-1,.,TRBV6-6,TGTGCCAGCAGTGCCCCATCTTCGAACACTGAAGCTTTCTTT,CASSAPSSNTEAFF
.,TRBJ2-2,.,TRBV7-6,TGTGCCAGCAGCGAGGGGTGGACCGGGGAGCTGTTTTTT,CASSEGWTGELFF
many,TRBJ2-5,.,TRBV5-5,TGTGCCAGCGGCCCGGGTTACCAAGAGACCCAGTACTTC,CASGPGYQETQYF
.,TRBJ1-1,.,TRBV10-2,TGCGCCAGCAGTGAATTTGAAGGCACTGAAGCTTTCTTT,CASSEFEGTEAFF
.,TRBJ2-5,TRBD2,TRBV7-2,TGTGCCAGCAGCGGGGGGGGTAGAGAGACCCAGTACTTC,CASSGGGRETQYF
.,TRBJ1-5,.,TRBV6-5,TGTGCCAGCAGTTACGCCGGGACGGGAAATCAGCCCCAGCATTTT,CASSYAGTGNQPQHF
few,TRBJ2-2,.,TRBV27,TGTGCCAGCAGGAAAGGGCGAACTAACACCGGGGAGCTGTTTTTT,CASRKGRTNTGELFF
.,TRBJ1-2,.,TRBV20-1,TGCAGTGCTAGAGATGGTTTAGGCTATGGCTACACCTTC,CSARDGLGYGYTF
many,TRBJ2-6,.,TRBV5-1,TGCGCCACCACTTCCGGTGGGGCCAACGTCCTGACTTTC,CATTSGGANVLTF